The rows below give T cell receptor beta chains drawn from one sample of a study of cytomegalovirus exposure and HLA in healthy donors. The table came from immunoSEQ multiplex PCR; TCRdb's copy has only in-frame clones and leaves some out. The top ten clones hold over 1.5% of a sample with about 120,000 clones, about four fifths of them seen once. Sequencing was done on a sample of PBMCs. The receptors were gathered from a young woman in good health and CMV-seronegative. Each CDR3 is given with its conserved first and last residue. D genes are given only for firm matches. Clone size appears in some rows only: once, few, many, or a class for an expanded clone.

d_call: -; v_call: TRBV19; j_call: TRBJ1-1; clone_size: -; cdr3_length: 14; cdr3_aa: CASSKDSLNTEAFF; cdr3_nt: TGTGCCAGTAGTAAGGACAGCCTTAACACTGAAGCTTTCTTT
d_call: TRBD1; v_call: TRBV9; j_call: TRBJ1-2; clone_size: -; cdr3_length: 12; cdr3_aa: CASTGQDYGYTF; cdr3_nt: TGTGCCAGCACCGGACAGGACTATGGCTACACCTTC
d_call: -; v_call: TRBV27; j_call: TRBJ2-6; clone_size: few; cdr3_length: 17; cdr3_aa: CASSNRGGRSGANVLTF; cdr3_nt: TGTGCCAGCAGTAATCGGGGAGGACGCTCTGGGGCCAACGTCCTGACTTTC
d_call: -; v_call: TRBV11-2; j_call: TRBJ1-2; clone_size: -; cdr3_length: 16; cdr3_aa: CASRRPGRDVDYGYTF; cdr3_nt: TGTGCCAGCAGACGCCCGGGGAGGGATGTTGACTATGGCTACACCTTC
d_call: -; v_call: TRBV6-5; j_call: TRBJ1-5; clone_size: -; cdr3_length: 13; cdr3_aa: CASRRDMNQPQHF; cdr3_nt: TGTGCCAGCAGGAGGGACATGAATCAGCCCCAGCATTTT
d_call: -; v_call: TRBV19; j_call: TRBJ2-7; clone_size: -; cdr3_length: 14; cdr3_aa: CASSIEGQYYEQYF; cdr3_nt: TGTGCCAGTAGTATAGAGGGGCAGTACTACGAGCAGTACTTC
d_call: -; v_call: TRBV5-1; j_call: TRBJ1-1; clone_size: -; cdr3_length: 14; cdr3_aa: CASSLWQSNTEAFF; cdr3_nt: TGCGCCAGCAGCTTGTGGCAGTCCAACACTGAAGCTTTCTTT
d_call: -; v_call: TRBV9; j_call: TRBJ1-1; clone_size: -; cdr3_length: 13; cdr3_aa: CASSVAPGTEAFF; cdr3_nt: TGTGCCAGCAGCGTAGCCCCGGGGACTGAAGCTTTCTTT
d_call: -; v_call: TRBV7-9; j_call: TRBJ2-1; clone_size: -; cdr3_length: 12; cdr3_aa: CASSLALNEQFF; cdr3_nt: TGTGCCAGCAGCTTAGCCCTCAATGAGCAGTTCTTC
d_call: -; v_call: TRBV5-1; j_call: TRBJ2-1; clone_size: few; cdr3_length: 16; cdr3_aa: CASSSRSGLTGDEQFF; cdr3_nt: TGCGCCAGCAGCTCGAGATCAGGGTTAACCGGCGATGAGCAGTTCTTC
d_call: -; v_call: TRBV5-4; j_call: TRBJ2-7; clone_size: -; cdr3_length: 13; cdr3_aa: CASSSRSSYEQYF; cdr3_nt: TGTGCCAGCAGCTCTAGGTCTTCCTACGAGCAGTACTTC
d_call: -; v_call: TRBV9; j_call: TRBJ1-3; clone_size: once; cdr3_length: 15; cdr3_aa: CASSKYHFAGNTIYF; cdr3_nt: TGTGCCAGCAGCAAATATCACTTCGCTGGAAACACCATATATTTT
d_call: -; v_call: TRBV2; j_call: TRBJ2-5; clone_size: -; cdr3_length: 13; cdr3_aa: CASSLEDQETQYF; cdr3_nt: TGTGCCAGCAGCCTAGAGGACCAAGAGACCCAGTACTTC
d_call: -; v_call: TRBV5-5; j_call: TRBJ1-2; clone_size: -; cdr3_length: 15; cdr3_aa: CASSLGFDGAYGYTF; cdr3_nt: TGTGCCAGCAGCTTGGGCTTCGACGGAGCCTATGGCTACACCTTC
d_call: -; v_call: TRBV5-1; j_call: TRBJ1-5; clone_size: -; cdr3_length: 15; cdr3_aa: CASSLAEGPGQPQHF; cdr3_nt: TGCGCCAGCAGCTTGGCGGAAGGGCCGGGACAGCCCCAGCATTTT
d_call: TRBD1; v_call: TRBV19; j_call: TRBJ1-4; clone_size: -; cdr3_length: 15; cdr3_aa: CASSTDRVVKEKLFF; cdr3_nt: TGTGCCAGTAGTACCGACAGGGTAGTAAAAGAAAAACTGTTTTTT
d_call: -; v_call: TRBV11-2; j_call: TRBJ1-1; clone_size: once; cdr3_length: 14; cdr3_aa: CASIGGAPNTEAFF; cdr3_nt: TGTGCCAGCATAGGGGGGGCCCCGAACACTGAAGCTTTCTTT
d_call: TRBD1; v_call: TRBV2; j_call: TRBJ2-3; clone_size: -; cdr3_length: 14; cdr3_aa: CASMRGRNTDTQYF; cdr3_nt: TGTGCCAGCATGAGGGGGCGAAACACAGATACGCAGTATTTT
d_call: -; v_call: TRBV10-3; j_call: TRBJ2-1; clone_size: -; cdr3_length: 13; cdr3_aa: CAITLTEGSEQFF; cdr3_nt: TGTGCCATCACCTTGACGGAGGGGTCCGAGCAGTTCTTC
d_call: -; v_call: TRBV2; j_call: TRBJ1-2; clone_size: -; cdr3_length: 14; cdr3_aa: CASRGLGRSWGYTF; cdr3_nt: TGTGCCAGCAGGGGACTCGGGCGATCCTGGGGCTACACCTTC
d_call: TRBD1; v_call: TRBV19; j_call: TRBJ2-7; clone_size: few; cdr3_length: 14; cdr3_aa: CASSFRDRSYEQYF; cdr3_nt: TGTGCCAGTAGTTTCCGGGACAGGAGCTACGAGCAGTACTTC
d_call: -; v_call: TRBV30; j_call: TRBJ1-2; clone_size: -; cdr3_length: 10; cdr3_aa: CAWRSYGYTF; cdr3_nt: TGTGCCTGGAGGAGCTATGGCTACACCTTC
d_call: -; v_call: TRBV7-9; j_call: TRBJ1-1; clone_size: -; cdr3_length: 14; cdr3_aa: CASSSQGKNTEAFF; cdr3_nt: TGTGCCAGCAGCTCCCAGGGGAAGAACACTGAAGCTTTCTTT
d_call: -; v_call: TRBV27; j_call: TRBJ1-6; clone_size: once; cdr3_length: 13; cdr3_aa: CASSLSRNSPLHF; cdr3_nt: TGTGCCAGCAGTTTATCTCGGAATTCACCCCTCCACTTT
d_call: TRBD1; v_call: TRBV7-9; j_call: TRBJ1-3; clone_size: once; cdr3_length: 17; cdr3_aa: CASSLPRTGNSGNTIYF; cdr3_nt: TGTGCCAGCAGCCTACCGAGGACAGGCAACTCTGGAAACACCATATATTTT
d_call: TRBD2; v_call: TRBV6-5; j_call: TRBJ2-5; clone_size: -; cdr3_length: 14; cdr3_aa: CASSYGTSGETQYF; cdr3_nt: TGTGCCAGCAGTTACGGGACTAGCGGCGAGACCCAGTACTTC
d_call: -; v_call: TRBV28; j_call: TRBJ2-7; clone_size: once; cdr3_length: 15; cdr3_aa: CASSLWKHKYYEQYF; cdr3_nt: TGTGCCAGCAGTTTATGGAAACACAAGTACTACGAGCAGTACTTC
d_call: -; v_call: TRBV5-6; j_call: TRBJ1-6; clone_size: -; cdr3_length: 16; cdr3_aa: CASSLVSGLYNSPLHF; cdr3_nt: TGTGCCAGCAGCTTGGTTTCAGGGCTTTATAATTCACCCCTCCACTTT
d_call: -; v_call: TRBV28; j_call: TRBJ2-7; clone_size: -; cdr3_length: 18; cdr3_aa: CASSFLTLRTAGPYEQYF; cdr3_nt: TGTGCCAGCAGTTTTTTGACGCTAAGGACAGCAGGACCCTACGAGCAGTACTTC
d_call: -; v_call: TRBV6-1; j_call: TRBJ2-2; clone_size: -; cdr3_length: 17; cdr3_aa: CASSGPPGHLNTGELFF; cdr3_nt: TGTGCCAGCAGTGGTCCCCCGGGACACCTTAACACCGGGGAGCTGTTTTTT
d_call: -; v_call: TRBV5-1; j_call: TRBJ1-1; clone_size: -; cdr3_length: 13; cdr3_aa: CASSSHLNTEAFF; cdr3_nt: TGCGCCAGCAGCTCTCACCTAAACACTGAAGCTTTCTTT
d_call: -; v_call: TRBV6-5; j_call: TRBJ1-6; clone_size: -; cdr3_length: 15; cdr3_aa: CASSYSRRGNSPLHF; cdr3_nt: TGTGCCAGCAGTTACTCGCGTCGGGGTAATTCACCCCTCCACTTT
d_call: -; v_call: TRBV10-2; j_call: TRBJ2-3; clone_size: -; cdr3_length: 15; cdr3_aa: CASTIRGGSTDTQYF; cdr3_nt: TGCGCCAGCACCATTAGAGGGGGTAGCACAGATACGCAGTATTTT
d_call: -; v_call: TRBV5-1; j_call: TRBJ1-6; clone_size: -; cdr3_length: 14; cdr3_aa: CASNLGSAGAPLHF; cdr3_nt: TGCGCCAGCAACTTGGGATCGGCAGGGGCACCCCTCCACTTT
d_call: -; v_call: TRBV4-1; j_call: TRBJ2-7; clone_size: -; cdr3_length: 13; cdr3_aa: CASSGHGSYEQYF; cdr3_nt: TGCGCCAGCAGCGGACACGGTTCTTACGAGCAGTACTTC
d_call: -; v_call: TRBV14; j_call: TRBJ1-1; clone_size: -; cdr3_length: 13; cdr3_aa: CASSQGGGREAFF; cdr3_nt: TGTGCCAGCAGCCAAGGGGGCGGAAGAGAAGCTTTCTTT
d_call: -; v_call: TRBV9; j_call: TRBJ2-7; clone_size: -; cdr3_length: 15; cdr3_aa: CASSVKSGQSYEQYF; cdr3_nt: TGTGCCAGCAGCGTAAAGTCGGGTCAGTCCTACGAGCAGTACTTC
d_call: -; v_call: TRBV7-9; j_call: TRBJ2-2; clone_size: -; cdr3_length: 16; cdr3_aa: CASINTENWNTGELFF; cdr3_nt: TGTGCCAGCATCAACACAGAAAACTGGAACACCGGGGAGCTGTTTTTT
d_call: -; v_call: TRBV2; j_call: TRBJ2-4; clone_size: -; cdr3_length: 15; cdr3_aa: CASSPGPLAKNIQYF; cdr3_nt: TGTGCCAGCAGCCCAGGGCCCCTAGCCAAAAACATTCAGTACTTC
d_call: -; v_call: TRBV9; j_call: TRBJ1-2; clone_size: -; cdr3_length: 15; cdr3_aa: CASSRPGGDDYGYTF; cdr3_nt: TGTGCCAGCAGCCGTCCGGGGGGGGATGACTATGGCTACACCTTC
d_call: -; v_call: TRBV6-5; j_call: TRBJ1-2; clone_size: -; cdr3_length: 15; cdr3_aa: CASSYSFRIGSGYTF; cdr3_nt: TGTGCCAGCAGTTACTCGTTCAGGATCGGATCTGGCTACACCTTC
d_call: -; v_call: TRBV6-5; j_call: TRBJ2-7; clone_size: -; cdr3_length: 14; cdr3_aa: CASSRYDQGYEQYF; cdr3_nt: TGTGCCAGCAGTCGATATGATCAGGGGTACGAGCAGTACTTC
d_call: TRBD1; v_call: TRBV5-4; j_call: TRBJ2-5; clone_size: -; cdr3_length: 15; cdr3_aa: CASSAKDRVQETQYF; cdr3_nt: TGTGCCAGCAGCGCCAAAGACAGGGTCCAAGAGACCCAGTACTTC